This T cell receptor beta chain comes out of a study of shared clonotypes between healthy human individuals. Profiled with immunoSEQ multiplex PCR; TCRdb holds only in-frame clones, not every one. Among approximately 2.5 million clones listed, approximately 94% were seen once. Trimming removed 5 bases at V and 4 bases at J, with 11 bases between. The CDR3 has 13 amino acids. Germline V gives CDR1 GTSNPN, CDR2 SVGIG (reference sequence). This chain uses TRBV30 with TRBJ2-2, with D tentatively TRBD1 (6 bases). This TCR was recovered from a man aged 18 to 29 in good health. The sample comprised naive CD4+ T cells sorted from blood. The sample's subset: CD45RA+ positively selected. In DNA form, the CDR3 reads TGTGCCTGGCATACAGGGCGCACCGGGGAGCTGTTTTTT. Translated, it gives CAWHTGRTGELFF. Looking up the rest from reference TRBV30 and TRBJ2-2 gives the full variable domain: SQTIHQWPATLVQPVGSPLSLECTVEGTSNPNLYWYRQAAGRGLQLLFYSVGIGQISSEVPQNLSASRPQDRQFILSSKKLLLSDSGFYLCAWHTGRTGELFFGEGSRLTVL.